Reported below is one T cell receptor (beta chain). Its antigen is still unknown. This sample was taken from a study of T cell responses to AZD1222 COVID-19 vaccine. Study-wide results and limits: Spike was spanned by vaccine-associated CD4 TCRs, with dominance at 160-218 and 743-854. In a largely white British group with more females than males, clonal diversity was possibly underestimated.

TCRdb keeps only in-frame clones here, not all; method: immunoSEQ multiplex PCR. This table holds around 78,000 clones, 87% found once. The sequencing here drew on peripheral blood, taken on day 0 of AZD1222 vaccination. The TCR comes from an adult in good health.

The CDR3 here is CATSRDQGQGEKLFF. The CDR3 region has the DNA TGTGCCACCAGCAGGGATCAGGGTCAGGGTGAAAAACTGTTTTTT. The chain has TRBV15 and TRBJ1-4, with D perhaps TRBD1 (5 bases). CDR1 is LNHNV and CDR2 is YYDKDF in the germline V gene (reference sequence). V lost 3 bases to trimming and J lost 7 bases, with 15 bases between them. This CDR3 region has 15 residues.